The 27 T cell receptor beta chains in this list originate from one sample, sequenced in a study of blood T cell repertoires in COVID-19. Sequenced by immunoSEQ multiplex PCR; TCRdb stores in-frame clones only, minus some. The data contain around 250,000 clones, nearly 90% of them singletons. Sequencing was carried out using peripheral blood. All receptors come from a woman aged 60-70 years with COVID-19, enrolled during active disease.

V gene TRBV19 combines with J gene TRBJ1-2, with a tentative D call TRBD1 (6 bases). CDR3 size: 12 residues. V lost 6 bases, J lost 14 bases, and 19 bases lay in between. Looked up from germline, CDR1 is LNHDA and CDR2 is SQIVND (reference sequence). DNA for the CDR3: TGTGCCAGTAGCCTAGTGGACAGCCCCCGGACCTTC. Protein sequence: CASSLVDSPRTF.

The V and J genes are TRBV12-3 or TRBV12-4 and TRBJ2-7; the D is unclear. The V end lost 1 base, the J end lost 4 bases, and 8 bases lay between the germline ends. This CDR3 comprises 13 residues. CDR3 nucleotides: TGTGCCAGCAGTTTAGGGCAGGTGTACGAGCAGTACTTC. Translated: CASSLGQVYEQYF.

The rearrangement links TRBV5-1 to TRBJ1-6; the match to TRBD1 covers 9 bases. J gave up 4 bases and V 2 bases, and 1 base lay outside the gene matches. This CDR3 is built from 15 residues. CDR1 SGHRS and CDR2 YFSETQ come from the germline V gene. This chain's CDR3 is CASSFGQGYNSPLHF. For the CDR3, the DNA is TGCGCCAGCAGCTTCGGACAGGGGTATAATTCACCCCTCCACTTT.

This rearrangement joins TRBV19 to TRBJ2-2; 11 bases align to TRBD2. The CDR3 sequence is 16 residues long. CDR1 and CDR2 (germline): LNHDA, SQIVND (reference sequence). Germline trimming cut 7 bases from V and 1 base from J; bases unmatched to any gene: 5. The CDR3 is CASTRLAGLNTGELFF. In DNA, the CDR3 is TGTGCCAGTACCCGACTAGCGGGGCTGAACACCGGGGAGCTGTTTTTT.

The chain recombines TRBV6-5 with TRBJ1-2; 10 nucleotides align to TRBD1. The V and J ends lost 4 bases and 4 bases, in that order; junction bases with no gene match: 3. CDR3 length: 14 amino acids. Germline-derived CDR1 and CDR2 are MNHEY and SVGAGI. The CDR3 coding sequence is TGTGCCAGCAGTTCGTGGACAGGGGGCTATGGCTACACCTTC. Protein: CASSSWTGGYGYTF.

The chain joins TRBV5-6 to TRBJ1-5; a weak D match, TRBD1 (5 bases). V lost 1 base and J lost 6, with 11 bases in between. The germline V gene encodes CDR1 SGHDT and CDR2 YYEEEE. The CDR3 length is 14 residues. The CDR3 DNA reads TGTGCCAGCAGCTTGTCAGGGAACAGTCAGCCCCAGCATTTT. Its protein product is CASSLSGNSQPQHF.

This clone was seen just once. This rearrangement joins TRBV7-9 to TRBJ1-4, with TRBD1 identical over 7 bases. The junction had 5 bases not matched to a gene; V was cut back by 1 base and J by 3 bases. From germline, CDR1 is SEHNR and CDR2 FQNEAQ (reference sequence). This CDR3 has 16 amino acids. The CDR3 DNA reads as TGTGCCAGCAGCTTAGGGGGGACAGATTCTAATGAAAAACTGTTTTTT. This gives the protein CASSLGGTDSNEKLFF.

CDR3 nucleotide sequence: TGTGCCAGCAGCGTCACCGGGACAGGGATGGTCCTAGGCAATCAGCCCCAGCATTTT. This codes for CASSVTGTGMVLGNQPQHF. The chain carries TRBV5-5 and TRBJ1-5; 9 bases match TRBD1. From germline, CDR1 is SGHKS and CDR2 YYEKEE (reference sequence). J gave up 2 bases and V 4 bases, and 16 bases lay outside the gene matches. The CDR3 extends over 19 amino acids.

The chain joins TRBV27 to TRBJ2-3; 10 nucleotides agree with TRBD2. The CDR3 extends over 15 amino acids. The V gene's germline CDR1 is MNHEY and CDR2 SMNVEV (reference sequence). Germline trimming cut 2 bases from V and 3 bases from J; bases unmatched to any gene: 2. The chain's CDR3 is CASSLLAGATDTQYF. The CDR3 coding sequence is TGTGCCAGCAGTTTACTAGCGGGGGCTACAGATACGCAGTATTTT.

The rearrangement joins TRBV6-2 or TRBV6-3 to TRBJ2-6; the D gene is possibly TRBD2 (6 bases). Trimming removed 2 bases at V and 0 bases at J, with 14 bases between. The CDR3 covers 18 residues. The germline gives CDR1 MNHEY, CDR2 SVGEGT. In nucleotides, the CDR3 is TGTGCCAGCAGTTACGTGGCAGGGACTCCCTCTGGGGCCAACGTCCTGACTTTC. It translates to CASSYVAGTPSGANVLTF.

This sequence joins TRBV2 and TRBJ1-1; D is undetermined. Deletions cut 4 bases from V and 0 bases from J, with 9 bases between. This CDR3 has 14 amino acids. Germline lookup yields CDR1 SNHLY and CDR2 FYNNEI. The CDR3 DNA is TGTGCCAGCAGTGTGCGCACCCTGAACACTGAAGCTTTCTTT. This codes for CASSVRTLNTEAFF.

This chain links TRBV15 with TRBJ1-4, with D uncertain. CDR3 length: 14 amino acids. Looked up from germline, CDR1 is LNHNV and CDR2 is YYDKDF (reference sequence). The V and J ends lost 0 bases and 6 bases respectively, with 8 bases between them. As DNA, the CDR3 is TGTGCCACCAGCAGAGACAGCGCGGATGAAAAACTGTTTTTT. This gives the protein CATSRDSADEKLFF.

J is TRBJ1-4 and V is TRBV4-3; D remains unclear. The CDR3 is 15 residues long. The germline V gene encodes CDR1 LGHNA and CDR2 YSLEER. V lost 2 bases and J 0 bases, leaving 7 bases between the germline ends. CDR3 in amino acids: CASSQFQATNEKLFF. The CDR3 bases are TGCGCCAGCAGCCAATTTCAGGCAACTAATGAAAAACTGTTTTTT.

This clone was observed once. V is TRBV6-5 and J is TRBJ2-2; the D is unclear. With 2 bases removed from V and 2 bases from J, the gap between germline ends came to 6 bases. Germline assignment: CDR1 MNHEY and CDR2 SVGAGI. This CDR3 is 14 amino acids long. The CDR3 protein is CASSYNLNTGELFF. The CDR3 DNA is TGTGCCAGCAGTTACAATCTAAACACCGGGGAGCTGTTTTTT.

V is TRBV9 and J is TRBJ2-3; D not certain. The germline CDR1 and CDR2 sequences are SGDLS and YYNGEE. This CDR3 has 13 residues. V was clipped by 4 bases and J by 6 bases, with 12 bases between them. CDR3 DNA sequence: TGTGCCAGCAGCCCGCAAGTGGAGGATACGCAGTATTTT. The encoded protein is CASSPQVEDTQYF.

V and J are TRBV10-3 and TRBJ2-7, with a possible D match to TRBD2 (8 bases). The V gene's germline CDR1 is ENHRY and CDR2 SYGVKD. V was trimmed by 2 bases and J by 8 bases, leaving 16 bases between them. This CDR3 comprises 14 residues. CDR3 in DNA: TGTGCCATCAGTGAGCCGGGAGGGGGCAGGCAGCAGTACTTC. Protein: CAISEPGGGRQQYF.

V usage is TRBV28 and J usage is TRBJ1-2; D not certain. CDR1 and CDR2 (germline): MDHEN, SYDVKM. CDR3 length: 16 amino acids. Deletions cut 5 bases from V and 2 bases from J, with 18 bases between. In DNA form, the CDR3 reads TGTGCCAGCAGTCCCCGTTGGCGGAACGTGAACTATGGCTACACCTTC. As protein: CASSPRWRNVNYGYTF.

The chain links TRBV7-2 to TRBJ1-1; 11 bases are a match to TRBD1. V trimming: 7 bases; J trimming: 6 bases; junction bases outside the gene matches: 7. CDR1 is SGHTA, CDR2 FQGNSA, per germline. The CDR3 extends over 14 amino acids. This CDR3 reads CASTEDRGLPEAFF. The CDR3 nucleotides read TGTGCCAGCACCGAGGACAGGGGGCTGCCTGAAGCTTTCTTT.

This chain links TRBV11-2 with TRBJ2-7; TRBD1 matches at 10 bases. Per the germline V gene, CDR1 is SGHAT and CDR2 is FQNNGV. CDR3 length: 17 amino acids. V lost 2 bases, J lost 6 bases, and 13 bases stayed unmatched. The DNA of the CDR3 is TGTGCCAGCAGCTTAAACCCTCAGGGGACAGGGGCGAGCGAGCAGTACTTC. It specifies CASSLNPQGTGASEQYF.

This rearrangement joins TRBV7-8 to TRBJ1-1; D is uncertain. V was shortened by 4 bases and J by 8 bases, with 14 bases between the two germline ends. Germline V gene lookup returns CDR1 SGHVS and CDR2 FQNEAQ. This CDR3 comprises 13 residues. CDR3 sequence reads: CASSSTRAAEAFF. CDR3 bases: TGTGCCAGCAGCTCGACGAGGGCAGCCGAAGCTTTCTTT.

V and J are TRBV7-2 and TRBJ2-3; possibly TRBD2 for D (5 bases). V was pared by 4 bases and J by 4 bases, with 15 bases between. Germline lookup yields CDR1 SGHTA and CDR2 FQGNSA. The length of the CDR3 is 15 residues. The CDR3 here is CASSSRIVRADTQYF. In DNA form, the CDR3 reads TGTGCCAGCAGCTCTCGAATTGTGAGGGCAGATACGCAGTATTTT.

The V call is TRBV21-1, the J call TRBJ2-7; TRBD1, the table's D call, was not compared with the DNA. TRBV21-1 is a documented pseudogene. This CDR3 spans 18 amino acids. The chain's CDR3 is CASSKPRTGLLSSYEQYF. CDR3 coding DNA: TGTGCCAGCAGCAAGCCGAGGACAGGTCTACTAAGCTCCTACGAGCAGTACTTC.

This rearrangement joins TRBV6-1 to TRBJ1-4; 7 bases map to TRBD1. This CDR3 contains 20 residues. The V and J ends lost 4 bases and 8 bases, in that order; junction bases with no gene match: 25. Germline V gene data show CDR1 as MNHNS and CDR2 as SASEGT. The CDR3 here is CASSGRGPRRQGSFGEKLFF. CDR3 nucleotides: TGTGCCAGCAGTGGGAGGGGACCCCGGAGACAGGGATCGTTCGGGGAAAAACTGTTTTTT.

The chain employs TRBV6-2 or TRBV6-3 and TRBJ2-7; D is undetermined. This CDR3 spans 12 amino acids. V lost 5 bases to trimming and J lost 4 bases, with 9 bases between them. The germline CDR1 and CDR2 sequences are MNHEY and SVGEGT. In DNA, the CDR3 is TGTGCCAGCAGTCCCCGCCGGTACGAGCAGTACTTC. Translated, it gives CASSPRRYEQYF.

The V call is TRBV20-1, the J call TRBJ1-6; D perhaps matches TRBD1 (6 bases). The CDR3 sequence is 14 residues long. The V end was cut by 3 bases, the J end by 10 bases, with 16 bases between. Germline lookup yields CDR1 DFQATT and CDR2 SNEGSKA (reference sequence). The DNA of the CDR3 is TGCAGTGCTAGTACAGGGCCGTTCGTGTCACCCCTCCACTTT. It encodes CSASTGPFVSPLHF.

The chain joins TRBV7-6 to TRBJ1-5, with D possibly being TRBD1 (5 bases). The CDR3 is 14 amino acids. V gave up 5 bases and J gave up 0 bases, with 8 bases separating them. CDR1 SGHVS and CDR2 FNYEAQ come from the germline V gene. Here the CDR3 DNA reads TGTGCCAGCAGCGCAGGACATAGCAATCAGCCCCAGCATTTT. This codes for CASSAGHSNQPQHF.

This clone was found a few times. The V and J genes are TRBV4-1 and TRBJ1-1; possibly TRBD1 for D (5 bases). CDR1 and CDR2 (germline): MGHRA, YSYEKL. The CDR3 contains 17 residues. Trimming shortened V by 4 bases and J by 0 bases, and 18 bases separated the two germline ends. CDR3 nucleotides: TGCGCCAGCAGCCTGCGGGCGGGGGGGTTCATGAACACTGAAGCTTTCTTT. It encodes CASSLRAGGFMNTEAFF.